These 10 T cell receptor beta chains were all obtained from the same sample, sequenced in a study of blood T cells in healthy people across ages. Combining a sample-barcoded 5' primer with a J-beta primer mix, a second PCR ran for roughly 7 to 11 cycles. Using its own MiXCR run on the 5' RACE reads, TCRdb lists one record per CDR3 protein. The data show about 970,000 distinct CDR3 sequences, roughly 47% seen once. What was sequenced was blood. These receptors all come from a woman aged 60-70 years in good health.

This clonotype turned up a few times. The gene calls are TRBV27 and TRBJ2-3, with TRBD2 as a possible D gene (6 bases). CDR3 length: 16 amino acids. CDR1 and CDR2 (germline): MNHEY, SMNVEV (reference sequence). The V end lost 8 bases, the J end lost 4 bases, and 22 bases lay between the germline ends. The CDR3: CASGPQTSRAADTQYF. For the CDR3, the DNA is TGTGCCAGCGGGCCTCAGACTAGTAGGGCGGCAGATACGCAGTATTTT.

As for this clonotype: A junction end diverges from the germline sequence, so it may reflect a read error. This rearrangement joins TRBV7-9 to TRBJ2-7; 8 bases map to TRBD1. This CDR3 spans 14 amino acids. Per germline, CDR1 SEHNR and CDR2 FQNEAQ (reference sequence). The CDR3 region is CSSSRRQGNDEQYF. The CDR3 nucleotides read TGTTCCAGCAGCCGCCGACAGGGGAACGACGAGCAGTACTTC.

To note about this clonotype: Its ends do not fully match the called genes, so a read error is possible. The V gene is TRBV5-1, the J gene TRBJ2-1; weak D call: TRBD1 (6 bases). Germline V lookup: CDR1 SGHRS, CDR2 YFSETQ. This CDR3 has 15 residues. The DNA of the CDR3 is TGCGCCAGCAGCCTCAGGGGCAGCCCTGACAATGGGCAGTTCTTC. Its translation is CASSLRGSPDNGQFF. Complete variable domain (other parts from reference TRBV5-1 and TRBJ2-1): KAGVTQTPRYLIKTRGQQVTLSCSPISGHRSVSWYQQTPGQGLQFLFEYFSETQRNKGNFPGRFSGRQFSNSRSEMNVSTLELGDSALYLCASSLRGSPDNGQFFGPGTRLTVL.

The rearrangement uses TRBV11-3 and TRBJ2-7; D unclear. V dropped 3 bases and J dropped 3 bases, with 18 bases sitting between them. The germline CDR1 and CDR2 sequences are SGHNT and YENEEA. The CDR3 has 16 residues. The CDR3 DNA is TGTGCCAGCAGCTTGGGCCCTGCGGACCGGCACTACGAGCAGTACTTC. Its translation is CASSLGPADRHYEQYF.

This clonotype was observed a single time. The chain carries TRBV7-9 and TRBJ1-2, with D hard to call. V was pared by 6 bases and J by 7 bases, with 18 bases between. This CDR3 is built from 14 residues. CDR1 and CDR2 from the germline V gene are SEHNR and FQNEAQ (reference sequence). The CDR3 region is CASSSYRGGRGYTF. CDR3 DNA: TGTGCCAGCAGTTCCTACCGAGGTGGTCGTGGCTACACCTTC.

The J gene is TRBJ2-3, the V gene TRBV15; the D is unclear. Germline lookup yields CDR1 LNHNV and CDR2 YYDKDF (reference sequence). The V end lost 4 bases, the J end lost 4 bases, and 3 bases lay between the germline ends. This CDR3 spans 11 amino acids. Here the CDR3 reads CATSNADTQYF. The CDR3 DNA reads TGTGCCACCAGCAATGCAGATACGCAGTATTTT.

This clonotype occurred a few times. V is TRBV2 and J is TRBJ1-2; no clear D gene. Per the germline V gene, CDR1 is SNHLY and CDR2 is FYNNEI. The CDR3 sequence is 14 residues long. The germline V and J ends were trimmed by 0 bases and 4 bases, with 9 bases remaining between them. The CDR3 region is CASSEANTAYGYTF. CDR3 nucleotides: TGTGCCAGCAGTGAAGCCAACACAGCCTATGGCTACACCTTC.

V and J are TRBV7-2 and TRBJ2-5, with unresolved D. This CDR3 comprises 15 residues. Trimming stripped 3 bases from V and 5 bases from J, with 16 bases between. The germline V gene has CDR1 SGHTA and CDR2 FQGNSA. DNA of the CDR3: TGTGCCAGCAGCTTTGTCCTTCGGCATTCGGAGACCCAGTACTTC. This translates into CASSFVLRHSETQYF. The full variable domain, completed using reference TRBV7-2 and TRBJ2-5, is GAGVSQSPSNKVTEKGKDVELRCDPISGHTALYWYRQSLGQGLEFLIYFQGNSAPDKSGLPSDRFSAERTGGSVSTLTIQRTQQEDSAVYLCASSFVLRHSETQYFGPGTRLLVL.

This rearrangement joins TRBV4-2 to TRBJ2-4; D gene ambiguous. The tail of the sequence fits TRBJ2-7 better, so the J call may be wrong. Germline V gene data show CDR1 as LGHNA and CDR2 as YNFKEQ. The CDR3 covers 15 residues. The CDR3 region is CASSQDGLNKYEQYF. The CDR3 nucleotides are TGTGCCAGCAGCCAAGACGGCCTAAATAAGTACGAGCAGTACTTC.

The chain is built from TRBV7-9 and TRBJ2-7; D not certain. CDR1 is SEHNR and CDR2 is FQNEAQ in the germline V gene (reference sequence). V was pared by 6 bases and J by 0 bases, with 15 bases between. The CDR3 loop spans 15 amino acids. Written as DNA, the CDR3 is TGTGCCAGCAGTCCAAACAGCCCGATCTCCTACGAGCAGTACTTC. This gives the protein CASSPNSPISYEQYF.